Following are 22 T cell receptor beta chains from one sample sequenced in a study of blood T cells in healthy people across ages. A second about 6 to 12 cycle PCR used barcoded and J-beta primers. TCRdb called the 5' RACE reads again in MiXCR, with one record for every CDR3 protein. Of 380,000 or so distinct CDR3 sequences listed, more than 45% are singletons. Material for sequencing was blood. Source of these receptors: a man in his fifties or sixties in good health.

This chain connects TRBV5-6 to TRBJ2-2; TRBD2 matches 8 bases. J was trimmed by 0 bases and V by 1 base; bases with no gene match: 2. The CDR3 runs to 16 residues. Germline CDR1 and CDR2: SGHDT and YYEEEE. The CDR3 DNA sequence: TGTGCCAGCAGCTTGCTACTAGCGGCGAACACCGGGGAGCTGTTTTTT. Translating gives CASSLLLAANTGELFF.

V is TRBV7-2 and J is TRBJ2-3; 11 bases are a match to TRBD1. CDR1 is SGHTA and CDR2 is FQGNSA in the germline V gene. V gave up 3 bases and J gave up 6 bases; unmatched junction bases: 5. The CDR3 runs 15 residues. The CDR3 region has the DNA TGTGCCAGCAGCTTGGACAGGGGGCGCGTGGATACGCAGTATTTT. Translated, it gives CASSLDRGRVDTQYF.

The rearrangement links TRBV20-1 to TRBJ2-7; D might be TRBD2 (6 bases). The V gene's germline CDR1 is DFQATT and CDR2 SNEGSKA (reference sequence). This CDR3 has 15 residues. The V and J ends lost 2 bases and 2 bases respectively, with 16 bases between them. CDR3 region: CSARPRRGPTYEQYF. CDR3 nucleotides: TGCAGTGCTAGACCCAGGCGGGGCCCTACCTACGAGCAGTACTTC.

The chain links TRBV29-1 to TRBJ1-2; 9 bases map to TRBD1. The CDR3 loop spans 13 amino acids. Unmatched junction bases numbered 6, after V lost 3 bases and J lost 7 bases. Germline V CDR1 and CDR2: SQVTM, ANQGSEA. The CDR3 loop is CSVEGQGVSGYTF. In DNA form, the CDR3 reads TGCAGCGTTGAGGGACAGGGAGTCAGTGGCTACACCTTC.

Only a few counts were recorded for this clonotype. The chain links TRBV6-2 or TRBV6-3 to TRBJ2-6; no reliable D call. V shed 4 bases and J shed 0 bases, with 4 bases lying between them. The length of the CDR3 is 14 residues. Germline CDR1 reads MNHEY; CDR2 reads SVGEGT. CDR3 loop: CASSWSSGANVLTF. The DNA for the CDR3 is TGTGCCAGCAGTTGGAGCTCTGGGGCCAACGTCCTGACTTTC.

This clonotype was seen a handful of times. The chain couples TRBV19 to TRBJ2-3, with 8 positions matching TRBD2. Trimming at V came to 8 bases and at J to 2 bases, leaving 9 bases not matched to a gene. The germline V gene encodes CDR1 LNHDA and CDR2 SQIVND (reference sequence). CDR3 length: 15 residues. The CDR3 DNA reads TGTGCCAGTGTCCCAAGCGGGGGTGTCACAGATACGCAGTATTTT. Its protein product is CASVPSGGVTDTQYF.

The chain uses TRBV29-1 and TRBJ2-4; TRBD2 matches 11 bases. The J call may be mistaken, given a closer DNA end match to TRBJ2-7. The CDR3 contains 13 residues. In germline, CDR1 is SQVTM, CDR2 ANQGSEA. The CDR3 DNA reads as TGCAGCGTTGGTAGCGGGAGGGGATACGAGCAGTACTTC. This codes for CSVGSGRGYEQYF.

This clonotype was recorded a few times. The chain joins TRBV20-1 to TRBJ2-5; D might be TRBD1 or TRBD2, each matching 5 bases. This CDR3 has 13 residues. Trimming removed 0 bases from V and 4 bases from J, with 9 bases in between. Germline values: CDR1 DFQATT, CDR2 SNEGSKA (reference sequence). The CDR3 DNA reads as TGCAGTGCTAGAGATACCGGGACAGAGACCCAGTACTTC. Protein: CSARDTGTETQYF.

The CDR3 region has the DNA TGCAGCGTTTATGCGGGGGATTCCTTTAGCACAGATACGCAGTATTTT. Encoded protein: CSVYAGDSFSTDTQYF. The chain couples TRBV29-1 to TRBJ2-3; 7 bases align to TRBD2. The V and J ends lost 5 bases and 0 bases, in that order; junction bases with no gene match: 11. Looked up from germline, CDR1 is SQVTM and CDR2 is ANQGSEA. This CDR3 is 16 amino acids long.

V and J are TRBV28 and TRBJ2-7, with 9 bases lining up with TRBD1. The CDR3 is 15 residues long. In germline, CDR1 is MDHEN, CDR2 SYDVKM. The ends lost 4 bases at V and 4 bases at J; junction bases unmatched: 8. The CDR3 here is CASSSTGGMGYEQYF. DNA of the CDR3: TGTGCCAGCAGTTCGACAGGGGGAATGGGGTACGAGCAGTACTTC.

This clonotype was recorded a few times. The genes are TRBV7-2 and TRBJ2-7, with 10 nucleotides matching TRBD2. The CDR3 runs to 14 residues. CDR1 is SGHTA and CDR2 is FQGNSA in the germline V gene. The trim removed 3 bases at V and 6 bases at J, leaving 5 bases unmatched. CDR3 in DNA: TGTGCCAGCAGCTTGCTAGCGGGAGTCCTCGAGCAGTACTTC. The encoded protein is CASSLLAGVLEQYF.

This clonotype was picked up one time. This chain links TRBV5-1 with TRBJ2-5, with 10 nucleotides matching TRBD2. The DNA matches TRBJ2-7 better at its end, which makes the J call doubtful. CDR1 SGHRS and CDR2 YFSETQ come from the germline V gene. CDR3 length equals 16 residues. CDR3 sequence (DNA): TGCGCCAGCAGCTTGGAGGCTAGCGGGGGAGCCTACGAGCAGTACTTC. This encodes CASSLEASGGAYEQYF.

This clonotype came up once. The chain uses TRBV6-5 and TRBJ2-5, with 8 nucleotides matching TRBD1. The DNA matches TRBJ2-7 better at its end, which makes the J call doubtful. Germline V gene lookup returns CDR1 MNHEY and CDR2 SVGAGI. This CDR3 spans 18 amino acids. The CDR3 sequence: CASSYSAPKGTGLDEQYF. The CDR3 DNA reads TGTGCCAGCAGTTACTCGGCGCCCAAGGGGACAGGATTAGACGAGCAGTACTTC.

This chain connects TRBV7-2 to TRBJ1-6, with D perhaps TRBD1 (6 bases). Germline assignment: CDR1 SGHTA and CDR2 FQGNSA. With 5 bases removed from V and 5 bases from J, the gap between germline ends came to 13 bases. This CDR3 has 15 residues. CDR3 sequence (DNA): TGTGCCAGCAGCGAACAGGGACACCATAATTCACCCCTCCACTTT. Amino acids: CASSEQGHHNSPLHF.

This chain uses TRBV27 with TRBJ2-7, with D possibly TRBD1 on 6 matching bases. The V gene lost 3 bases and the J gene lost 2 bases, with 11 bases spanning the gap. Germline-derived CDR1 and CDR2 are MNHEY and SMNVEV (reference sequence). CDR3 length: 14 amino acids. The CDR3 nucleotides read TGTGCCAGCAGTTTTCAGGGGATACCCTACGAGCAGTACTTC. Translated: CASSFQGIPYEQYF.

This chain connects TRBV7-3 to TRBJ2-1; D possibly matches TRBD1 or TRBD2 (6 bases each). V shed 3 bases and J shed 9 bases, with 12 bases lying between them. Germline CDR1 reads SGHTA; CDR2 reads FQGTGA. CDR3 size: 13 residues. The CDR3 protein is CASSFRGGGEQFF. The CDR3 DNA reads TGTGCCAGCAGCTTCAGAGGAGGGGGTGAGCAGTTCTTC.

This clonotype has just one count. The J gene is TRBJ2-7, the V gene TRBV20-1; 11 positions agree with TRBD1. This CDR3 spans 14 amino acids. The V gene end was trimmed by 5 bases and the J gene end by 9 bases; junction bases not matched to a gene: 12. Germline assignment: CDR1 DFQATT and CDR2 SNEGSKA (reference sequence). CDR3 protein: CSAQRGTGGYGQYF. The CDR3 nucleotides read TGCAGTGCTCAGAGGGGGACAGGGGGTTATGGGCAGTACTTC.

As to this clonotype: With a much larger clone just one base away, this may be a read error. The genes are TRBV27 and TRBJ2-5; D unresolved. The J call may be incorrect, as the DNA end agrees better with TRBJ2-7. The CDR3 runs 11 residues. Germline values: CDR1 MNHEY, CDR2 SMNVEV (reference sequence). The CDR3, as DNA: TGTGCCATCAGGAACACCTACGAGCAGTACTTC. Protein: CAIRNTYEQYF.

The chain combines TRBV2 with TRBJ2-5; 10 bases match TRBD2. CDR3 length: 13 amino acids. The V segment lost 6 bases and the J segment 5 bases; nucleotides outside the gene matches: 3. CDR1 SNHLY and CDR2 FYNNEI come from the germline V gene. DNA of the CDR3: TGTGCCAGCAGAGCGGGGGGGCTCGAGACCCAGTACTTC. Residues: CASRAGGLETQYF.

The chain joins TRBV28 to TRBJ1-2; D not certain. The CDR3 runs 13 residues. The germline CDR1 and CDR2 sequences are MDHEN and SYDVKM. Trimming took off 6 bases at V and 5 bases at J, with 13 bases between the two ends. CDR3 sequence reads: CASSSPFGYGYTF. CDR3 DNA sequence: TGTGCCAGCAGCTCCCCCTTCGGATATGGCTACACCTTC.

The chain joins TRBV29-1 to TRBJ1-2; possibly TRBD1 for D (6 bases). Trimming took 7 bases from V and 9 from J, leaving 15 bases between them. This CDR3 is 11 amino acids long. The germline CDR1 and CDR2 sequences are SQVTM and ANQGSEA. The DNA of the CDR3 is TGCAGCGGTGAGGGGGGCAAGAGCTACACCTTC. It translates to CSGEGGKSYTF.

Comments on this clonotype: A junction boundary mismatches the germline segment, possibly from a read error. V gene TRBV6-1 combines with J gene TRBJ2-7; 12 bases line up with TRBD2. Matching the DNA end better, TRBJ2-5 makes the J call doubtful. Looked up from germline, CDR1 is MNHNS and CDR2 is SASEGT. CDR3 length: 16 amino acids. The CDR3 here is CASGEQWTSGKETQYF. In nucleotides, the CDR3 is TGTGCCAGCGGTGAACAGTGGACTAGCGGGAAAGAGACCCAGTACTTC.